The 20 T cell receptor beta chains presented below share a single source sample, sequenced in a study of vaccination effects on CD4 cells after COVID-19. Culture proceeded for 10 days, and CD4+ T cells were then isolated. Each person got two doses of an mRNA SARS-CoV-2 vaccine, BNT162b2 or mRNA-1273. These receptors have no known antigen. TCRdb's table, derived via immunoSEQ multiplex PCR, lists solely in-frame clones and lacks some. The sample includes tens of thousands of clones, 70% to 75% of them seen just once. The material was CD4+ T cells from PBMCs cultured without peptide, obtained after COVID-19 vaccination. These receptor sequences come from a human donor who received a COVID-19 vaccine.

The chain links TRBV5-1 to TRBJ2-5, with a possible D match to TRBD2 (5 bases). Germline V gene lookup returns CDR1 SGHRS and CDR2 YFSETQ. V lost 0 bases to trimming and J lost 5 bases, with 8 bases between them. This CDR3 region has 13 residues. The CDR3 DNA follows: TGCGCCAGCAGCTTGGGACCGGGGGAGACCCAGTACTTC. Protein sequence: CASSLGPGETQYF. The full variable domain, its missing parts supplied by reference TRBV5-1 and TRBJ2-5, is KAGVTQTPRYLIKTRGQQVTLSCSPISGHRSVSWYQQTPGQGLQFLFEYFSETQRNKGNFPGRFSGRQFSNSRSEMNVSTLELGDSALYLCASSLGPGETQYFGPGTRLLVL.

The V gene is TRBV7-2, the J gene TRBJ1-2; D is ambiguous. The CDR3 is 13 amino acids. V was shortened by 7 bases and J by 6 bases, with 15 bases between the two germline ends. Germline CDR1 reads SGHTA; CDR2 reads FQGNSA. The CDR3 bases are TGTGCCAGCACCACCACATTAGTCCATGGCTACACCTTC. This codes for CASTTTLVHGYTF.

The J gene is TRBJ1-1, the V gene TRBV30; no clear D. V was pared by 1 base and J by 9 bases, with 15 bases between. The CDR3 is 13 residues long. The germline V gene has CDR1 GTSNPN and CDR2 SVGIG (reference sequence). Written as DNA, the CDR3 is TGTGCCTGGAGTGATTACGGGATGGGGAAAGCTTTCTTT. This sequence encodes CAWSDYGMGKAFF.

In DNA, the CDR3 is TGTGCCAGCCTTCGGGGGACAGGCGGGAATGAGCAGTTCTTC. Translated, it gives CASLRGTGGNEQFF. The gene calls are TRBV2 and TRBJ2-1; 8 bases align to TRBD1. The CDR3 length is 14 residues. Germline V gene sequence: CDR1 SNHLY, CDR2 FYNNEI. The ends lost 8 bases at V and 7 bases at J; junction bases unmatched: 10.

This chain uses TRBV12-3 or TRBV12-4 with TRBJ2-1, with D maybe TRBD2 (7 bases). The CDR3 has 11 amino acids. V was cut by 0 bases and J by 15 bases, with 9 bases left in between. Here the CDR3 reads CASSLAGGPFF. The CDR3 DNA follows: TGTGCCAGCAGTTTAGCGGGGGGGCCGTTCTTC.

The CDR3 DNA reads as TGTGCCAGCAGCCAAGTACGGGATGGCTACACCTTC. Residues: CASSQVRDGYTF. The rearrangement joins TRBV14 to TRBJ1-2; D is unresolved. Germline CDR1 reads SGHDN; CDR2 reads FVKESK. V lost 1 base and J 6 bases, leaving 6 bases between the germline ends. CDR3 length: 12 residues.

The gene calls are TRBV5-1 and TRBJ2-2; 7 nucleotides line up with TRBD2. V trimming: 0 bases; J trimming: 4 bases; junction bases outside the gene matches: 6. Germline CDR1 and CDR2: SGHRS and YFSETQ. The CDR3 contains 16 residues. Here the CDR3 reads CASSLVPAGRTGELFF. The CDR3 DNA sequence: TGCGCCAGCAGCTTGGTACCAGCGGGACGCACCGGGGAGCTGTTTTTT. The whole variable domain, filled in from reference TRBV5-1 and TRBJ2-2, reads KAGVTQTPRYLIKTRGQQVTLSCSPISGHRSVSWYQQTPGQGLQFLFEYFSETQRNKGNFPGRFSGRQFSNSRSEMNVSTLELGDSALYLCASSLVPAGRTGELFFGEGSRLTVL.

The gene calls are TRBV6-5 and TRBJ1-2; D perhaps matches TRBD1 (6 bases). Trimming pared 6 bases from V and 6 bases from J, leaving 14 bases between. Per germline, CDR1 MNHEY and CDR2 SVGAGI. The CDR3 loop spans 13 amino acids. The CDR3 sequence: CASSSNGGNGYTF. CDR3 nucleotide sequence: TGTGCCAGCAGCTCAAACGGGGGCAATGGCTACACCTTC.

The V gene is TRBV6-5, the J gene TRBJ1-2; 7 nucleotides match TRBD1. This CDR3 is built from 16 residues. V lost 2 bases, J lost 2 bases, and 8 bases stayed unmatched. Germline V gene sequence: CDR1 MNHEY, CDR2 SVGAGI. The CDR3 DNA sequence: TGTGCCAGCAGTTACATTGGACAGGCTTACAACTATGGCTACACCTTC. Protein sequence: CASSYIGQAYNYGYTF.

This rearrangement joins TRBV4-2 to TRBJ1-1; 7 nucleotides match TRBD1. The CDR3 spans 14 residues. Trimming took 3 bases from V and 1 from J; bases not matched to a gene: 2. CDR1 and CDR2 (germline): LGHNA, YNFKEQ. For the CDR3, the DNA is TGTGCCAGCAGCCACGGACAGGAGAACACTGAAGCTTTCTTT. Protein sequence: CASSHGQENTEAFF.

In its sample, this clone was seen a few times. The V and J genes are TRBV6-2 or TRBV6-3 and TRBJ1-1; no firm D call. Germline V gene sequence: CDR1 MNHEY, CDR2 SVGEGT. The CDR3 covers 14 residues. Trimming left V 7 bases short and J 3 bases short, with 15 bases between. The CDR3 spells CASTPRVSDTEAFF. DNA for the CDR3: TGTGCCAGCACCCCGCGAGTAAGTGACACTGAAGCTTTCTTT.

CDR3 amino acids: CASSQGQGKAFF. CDR3 sequence (DNA): TGTGCCAGCAGTCAGGGACAGGGAAAAGCTTTCTTT. The chain is built from TRBV28 and TRBJ1-1; 9 bases fit TRBD1. V gave up 5 bases and J gave up 9 bases; unmatched junction bases: 4. Germline CDR1 MDHEN, CDR2 SYDVKM. The CDR3 loop spans 12 amino acids.

The chain uses TRBV19 and TRBJ1-6, with a possible D match to TRBD1 (6 bases). The V end was cut by 3 bases, the J end by 9 bases, with 12 bases between. From germline, CDR1 is LNHDA and CDR2 SQIVND (reference sequence). The CDR3 extends over 14 amino acids. The CDR3 DNA is TGTGCCAGTAGTATCCGGGGGGCTAGTTCACCCCTCCACTTT. The encoded protein is CASSIRGASSPLHF.

This chain uses TRBV6-5 with TRBJ2-7; D unclear. Germline-derived CDR1 and CDR2 are MNHEY and SVGAGI. V was clipped by 6 bases and J by 1 base, with 4 bases between them. CDR3 size: 11 residues. CDR3 DNA: TGTGCCAGCAGGCAGTCCTACGAGCAGTACTTC. Protein: CASRQSYEQYF.

The V and J genes are TRBV7-2 and TRBJ2-7; the match to TRBD2 covers 14 bases. CDR3 length equals 16 residues. J gave up 3 bases and V 5 bases, and 6 bases lay outside the gene matches. CDR1 is SGHTA and CDR2 is FQGNSA in the germline V gene. The CDR3 region has the DNA TGTGCCAGCAGCCGGACTAGCGGGGGGACGAGCTACGAGCAGTACTTC. Translating gives CASSRTSGGTSYEQYF.

This clone was seen a handful of times. The chain recombines TRBV30 with TRBJ1-1, with TRBD1 matching 8 bases. This CDR3 has 14 amino acids. Germline CDR1 GTSNPN, CDR2 SVGIG (reference sequence). V lost 4 bases and J lost 4; bases outside the gene matches: 8. CDR3 sequence reads: CAWNGQGRGTEAFF. CDR3 coding DNA: TGTGCCTGGAACGGACAGGGTAGAGGCACTGAAGCTTTCTTT.

This clone has a handful of counts. The chain has TRBV10-3 and TRBJ2-7; possibly TRBD1 for D (5 bases). The CDR3 spans 14 residues. V lost 0 bases and J lost 6, with 12 bases in between. Germline lookup yields CDR1 ENHRY and CDR2 SYGVKD. This CDR3 reads CAISESGREGEQYF. DNA of the CDR3: TGTGCCATCAGTGAGTCAGGCAGGGAAGGCGAGCAGTACTTC.

The chain carries TRBV15 and TRBJ2-7, with 8 bases identical to TRBD1. Germline CDR1 and CDR2: LNHNV and YYDKDF (reference sequence). The length of the CDR3 is 13 residues. The junction had 3 bases not matched to a gene; V was cut back by 1 base and J by 7 bases. The CDR3 here is CATSRARGPEQYF. CDR3 nucleotide sequence: TGTGCCACCAGCAGAGCCAGGGGGCCAGAGCAGTACTTC.

V is TRBV5-4 and J is TRBJ1-1; 7 positions agree with TRBD1. CDR3 length equals 16 residues. V dropped 0 bases and J dropped 7; count of bases not matched to a gene: 12. CDR1 is SGHNT, CDR2 YYREEE, per germline (reference sequence). The CDR3: CASSLGGQAQTYEAFF. In DNA form, the CDR3 reads TGTGCCAGCAGCTTGGGCGGACAGGCACAGACCTATGAAGCTTTCTTT.

A note on this clone: Relative to the germline gene, one junction end is altered; a read error may explain this. This rearrangement joins TRBV7-7 to TRBJ2-1; D assignment may be TRBD1 or TRBD2 (5 bases each). The CDR3 has 13 residues. Germline V gives CDR1 SSHAT, CDR2 FNYEAQ (reference sequence). The CDR3 protein is CASSLGELNEQFF. Written as DNA, the CDR3 is TGTGCTAGCAGCTTAGGGGAGCTCAATGAGCAGTTCTTC.